This section outlines one TCR beta chain sequence together with its context. Germline V gene lookup returns CDR1 LGHDT and CDR2 YNNKEL (reference sequence). The V end lost 4 bases, the J end lost 1 base, and 17 bases lay between the germline ends. The CDR3 contains 18 residues. Original processing methods: Nucleated cell number was recorded as an estimate derived from reference gene primer amplification. The protocol was immunoSEQ multiplex PCR, while the TCRdb copy is restricted to in-frame clones and leaves out a portion. V and J calls and clone size are as listed in that table; D and trimming were resolved from the DNA. The sample has 84,000 or so clones, about 85% seen once. The sample comes from a study of blood T cell repertoires in COVID-19. Study context: Sites in the United States, Italy and Spain provided acute and convalescent COVID-19 samples. Nucleic acid was either cDNA or gDNA, and it came from T cells, B-cell-depleted T cells, or PBMCs.

The TCR comes from a man aged 80 or over with active or convalescent COVID-19. Sequencing input: peripheral blood. The rearrangement uses TRBV3-1 (or the pseudogene TRBV3-2) and TRBJ2-6; possible D gene TRBD2, 5 bases. The CDR3, as DNA: TGTGCCAGCAGCCGCCGCTTGGTGCGAGGGTCTGGGGCCAACGTCCTGACTTTC. It is translated as CASSRRLVRGSGANVLTF.